This T cell receptor beta chain derives from a study of OX40 agonist ivuxolimab in advanced cancers. For the wider study: Ivuxolimab was a fully human IgG2 agonistic monoclonal antibody targeting the costimulatory receptor OX40 (CD134). Intravenous ivuxolimab was administered to patients every 2 weeks at six dose levels: 0.01, 0.1, 0.3, 1.5, 3 and 10 mg/kg. Of the approximately 50 dose-escalation patients, hepatocellular carcinoma was present in about 20, melanoma in around 15, renal cell carcinoma in 9 and head and neck cancer in 9. In the dose-escalation cohort, 75% to 85% of patients were male, and the mean age was roughly 60 years with a range of roughly 23 to 79. Patients were allowed to have had prior anti-PD-1, anti-PD-L1 or anti-CTLA-4 therapy, and around 40% of the dose-escalation patients had previously received checkpoint inhibitors. Partial responses occurred in three dose-escalation patients, of whom one had hepatocellular carcinoma and two had cutaneous melanoma. Peripheral TCRbeta sequencing was intended to test whether TCR sequence diversity was altered and clonal T-cell expansion was caused by ivuxolimab. The paper covers the monotherapy dose-escalation part of the phase I ivuxolimab trial, which included N ≈ 54 patients.

Genomic DNA was isolated from the sorted cells so that the TCRbeta CDR3 region could be sequenced. TCRbeta CDR3 regions were sequenced using the immunoSEQ Assay. This is the immuneACCESS table as TCRdb keeps it, with only in-frame sequences that have V and J called. A part of the clones is gone; compared with another copy, unresolved V genes explain less than half, and the rest is unexplained. This sample has tens of thousands of clones in its table, and around 86% of those were observed once. The ten largest clones add up to over 2% of the sample. Including cysteine and phenylalanine, the CDR3 has 14 amino acids. Only the CDR3 DNA is retained, 42 bases long and in frame from the first base. Based on the germline V gene, the CDR1 and CDR2 sequences are SGHTA and FQGTGA. Trimming at the junction amounts to 2 bases on V and 1 base on J, and the germline ends lie 8 bases apart. About this clone itself: Its antigen specificity is not known. No much larger clonotype is one base removed from it; base qualities were not supplied.

The study at large found these results: In the 0.1-3.0 mg/kg groups, partial responders had among the lowest normalized peripheral clonal expansion, particularly in CD8+ T cells. At doses from 0.1 to 3.0 mg/kg, clonal expansion was seen in both CD4+ and CD8+ blood T cells between baseline and week 6. Low levels of normalized T-cell clonal expansion were also seen in some patients who did not respond. Antigen specificity was not determined for the clonally expanded peripheral T cells. On average, CD8+ T cells showed more expanded clones than CD4+ T cells after ivuxolimab.

Patients with a history of autoimmune disease or receiving systemic immunosuppression were excluded from the trial. In every dose cohort, peripheral blood was drawn for TCR sequencing at baseline, cycle 4 day 1, and cycle 7 day 1. The samples were taken from a phase I, first-in-human, multicenter, open-label dose-escalation trial of ivuxolimab. The trial enrolled adults with locally advanced or metastatic head and neck squamous cell, hepatocellular, melanoma or renal cell carcinoma. Before TCR sequencing, CD4+ and CD8+ T cells were separately sorted from peripheral blood. The sequences come from CD4+ or CD8+ T cells sorted from blood, collected in a trial of the OX40 agonist ivuxolimab. The V gene is TRBV7-3 and the J gene is TRBJ1-1, with the identity of the D gene unclear. This TCR was recovered from an adult with an advanced solid tumor such as melanoma, head and neck, liver or kidney cancer. The CDR3 region reads CASSLVGRNTEAFF. The nucleotides read TGTGCCAGCAGCTTAGTAGGGAGGAACACTGAAGCTTTCTTT.